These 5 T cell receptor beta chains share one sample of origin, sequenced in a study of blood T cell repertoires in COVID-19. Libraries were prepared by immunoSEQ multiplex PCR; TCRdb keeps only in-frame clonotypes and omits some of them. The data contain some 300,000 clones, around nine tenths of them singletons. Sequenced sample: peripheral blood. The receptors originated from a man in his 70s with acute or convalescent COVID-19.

CDR3 amino acids: CASSFLGVNQPQHF. In DNA, the CDR3 is TGTGCCAGCAGCTTTTTAGGGGTCAATCAGCCCCAGCATTTT. The V and J genes are TRBV7-9 and TRBJ1-5; a possible D gene is TRBD1 (5 bases). V gave up 3 bases and J gave up 3 bases, with 9 bases separating them. This CDR3 region has 14 residues. Per germline, CDR1 SEHNR and CDR2 FQNEAQ (reference sequence).

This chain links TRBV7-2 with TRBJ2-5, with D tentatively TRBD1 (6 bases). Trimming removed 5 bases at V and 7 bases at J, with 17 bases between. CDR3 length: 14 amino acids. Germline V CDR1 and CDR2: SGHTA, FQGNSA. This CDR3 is CASSVYRDMGTQYF. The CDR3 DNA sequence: TGTGCCAGCAGCGTATACAGGGACATGGGGACCCAGTACTTC.

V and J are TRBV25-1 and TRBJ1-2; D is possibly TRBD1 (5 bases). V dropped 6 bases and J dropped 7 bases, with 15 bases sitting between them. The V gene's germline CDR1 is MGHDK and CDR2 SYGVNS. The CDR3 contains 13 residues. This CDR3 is CASSAGVGGGYTF. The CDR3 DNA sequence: TGTGCCAGCAGCGCGGGGGTTGGGGGTGGCTACACCTTC.

In DNA form, the CDR3 reads TGTGCCAGCAGTGAGAATAGCGGGCGATCAGGGGAGACCCAGTACTTC. This encodes CASSENSGRSGETQYF. The V gene is TRBV2, the J gene TRBJ2-5, with 7 positions matching TRBD2. Germline V lookup: CDR1 SNHLY, CDR2 FYNNEI. After removal of 3 bases from V and 5 bases from J, the junction contained 12 bases not matched to a gene. There are 16 residues in the CDR3.

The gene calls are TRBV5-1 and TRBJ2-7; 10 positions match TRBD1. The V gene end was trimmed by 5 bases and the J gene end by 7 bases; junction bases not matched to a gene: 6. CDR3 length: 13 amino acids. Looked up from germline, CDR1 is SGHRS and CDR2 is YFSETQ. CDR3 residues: CASRRDRGGEQYF. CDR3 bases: TGCGCCAGCAGAAGGGACAGGGGTGGAGAGCAGTACTTC. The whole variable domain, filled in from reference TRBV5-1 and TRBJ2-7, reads KAGVTQTPRYLIKTRGQQVTLSCSPISGHRSVSWYQQTPGQGLQFLFEYFSETQRNKGNFPGRFSGRQFSNSRSEMNVSTLELGDSALYLCASRRDRGGEQYFGPGTRLTVT.